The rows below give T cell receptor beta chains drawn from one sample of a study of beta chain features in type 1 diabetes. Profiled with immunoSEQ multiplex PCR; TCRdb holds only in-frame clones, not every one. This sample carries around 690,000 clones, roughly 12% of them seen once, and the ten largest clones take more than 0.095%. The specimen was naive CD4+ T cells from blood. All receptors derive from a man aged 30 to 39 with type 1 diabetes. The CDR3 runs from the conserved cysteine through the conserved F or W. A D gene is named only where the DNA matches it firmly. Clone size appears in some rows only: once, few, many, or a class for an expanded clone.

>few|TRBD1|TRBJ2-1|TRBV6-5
TGTGCCAGCAGAGGGACAGCAAACAATGAGCAGTTCTTC
CASRGTANNEQFF
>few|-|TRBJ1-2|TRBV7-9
TGTGCCAGCAGCAAAAGGGAAGGGAAGGAGATTGGCTACACCTTC
CASSKREGKEIGYTF
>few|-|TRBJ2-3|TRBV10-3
TGTGCCATCAGGACCTCTATCGCGGGGGCGAGCACAGATACGCAGTATTTT
CAIRTSIAGASTDTQYF
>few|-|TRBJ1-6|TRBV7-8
TGTGCCAGCAGCTTAGGGGGGGCGTCTAATTCACCCCTCCACTTT
CASSLGGASNSPLHF
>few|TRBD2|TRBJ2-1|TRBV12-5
TGTGCTAGTGGTTTAGTACTAGCGGGGGGAAATGAGCAGTTCTTC
CASGLVLAGGNEQFF
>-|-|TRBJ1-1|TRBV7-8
TGTGCCAGCAGCTTAGATTTAGGGCAGGGAAACACTGAAGCTTTCTTT
CASSLDLGQGNTEAFF
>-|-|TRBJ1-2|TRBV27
TGTGCCAGCAGTTTACACGGCTGGTATGGCTACACCTTC
CASSLHGWYGYTF
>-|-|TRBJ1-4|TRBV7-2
TGTGCCAGCAGCTTAGTAGGGACAACTAATGAAAAACTGTTTTTT
CASSLVGTTNEKLFF
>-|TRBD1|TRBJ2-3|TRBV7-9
TGTGCCAGCAGTCACAATTCCGGGACAGGGGACACAGATACGCAGTATTTT
CASSHNSGTGDTDTQYF
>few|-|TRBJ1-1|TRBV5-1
TGCGCCAGCAGTCCATCAAGAGCGCGGAACACTGAAGCTTTCTTT
CASSPSRARNTEAFF
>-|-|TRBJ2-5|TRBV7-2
TGTGCCAGCAGCATAGCGGTGGCTGCCGGGGGGACCCAGTACTTC
CASSIAVAAGGTQYF
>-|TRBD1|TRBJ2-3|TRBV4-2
TGTGCCAGCAGCCAAGATCGGAACCGACAGGGAGAAGATACGCAGTATTTT
CASSQDRNRQGEDTQYF
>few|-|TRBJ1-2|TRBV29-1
TGCAGCGTTGGACAGGATGGCTACACCTTC
CSVGQDGYTF
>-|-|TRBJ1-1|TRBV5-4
TGTGCCAGCAGTATCACCGCGGGGGGCACTGAAGCTTTCTTT
CASSITAGGTEAFF
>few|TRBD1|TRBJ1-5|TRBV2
TGTGCCAGCAGGGCCGGGACAGGGTACCAGCCCCAGCATTTT
CASRAGTGYQPQHF
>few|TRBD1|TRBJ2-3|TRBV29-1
TGCAGCGGCGCGACAGGGGGGCCGACAGATACGCAGTATTTT
CSGATGGPTDTQYF
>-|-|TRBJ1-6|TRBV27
TGTGCCAGTAGGACAGACTTTAATTCACCCCTCCACTTT
CASRTDFNSPLHF
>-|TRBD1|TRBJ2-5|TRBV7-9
TGTGCCAGCAGCTATACGTTTGGGACAGGTGGTTTATGGGAGACCCAGTACTTC
CASSYTFGTGGLWETQYF
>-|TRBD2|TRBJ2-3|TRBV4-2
TGTGCCAGCAGCCATGCTAGCGGGGGAGACTATAGCACAGATACGCAGTATTTT
CASSHASGGDYSTDTQYF
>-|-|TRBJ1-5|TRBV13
TGTGCCAGCAGCGTGGAGGGGAGCAATCAGCCCCAGCATTTT
CASSVEGSNQPQHF
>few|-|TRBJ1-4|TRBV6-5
TGTGCCAGCAGCCAGGGTCTTGAGGAAAAACTGTTTTTT
CASSQGLEEKLFF
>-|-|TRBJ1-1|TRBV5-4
TGTGCCAGCAGCTCAGGGAGTGGGCGTGACACTGAAGCTTTCTTT
CASSSGSGRDTEAFF
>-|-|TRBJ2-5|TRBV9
TGTGCCAGCAGCGCAAGCGCCAACAGGGTCCAAGAGACCCAGTACTTC
CASSASANRVQETQYF
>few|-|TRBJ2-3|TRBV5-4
TGTGCCAGCAGCTTAGGCGGAACAGGCTCTAGCACAGATACGCAGTATTTT
CASSLGGTGSSTDTQYF
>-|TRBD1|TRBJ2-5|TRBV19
TGTGCCAGTAGTGGGACAGACCAAGAGACCCAGTACTTC
CASSGTDQETQYF
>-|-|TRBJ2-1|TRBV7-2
TGTGCCAGCAGCCTCCGACAGGAATACAATGAGCAGTTCTTC
CASSLRQEYNEQFF
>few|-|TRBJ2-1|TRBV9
TGTGCCAGCAGCGTAGTCTCAGGGCTCTACAATGAGCAGTTCTTC
CASSVVSGLYNEQFF
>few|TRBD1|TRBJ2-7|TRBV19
TGTGCCAGTAGTATAGATCGCAGGGGGAAGGACTACGAGCAGTACTTC
CASSIDRRGKDYEQYF
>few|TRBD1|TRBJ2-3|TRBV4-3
TGCGCCAGCAGCCAGCAGGGGGATGGGCCAGATACGCAGTATTTT
CASSQQGDGPDTQYF
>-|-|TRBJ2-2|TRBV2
TGTGCCAGCAGTGGTTCAGGCCGCACCGGGGAGCTGTTTTTT
CASSGSGRTGELFF
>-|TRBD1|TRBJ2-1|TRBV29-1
TGCAGCGGCGGCGGGACAGGGAACAACCAGGAGGTCTTC
CSGGGTGNNQEVF
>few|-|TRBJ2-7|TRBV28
TGTGCCAGCACGTCGATCCCCTACGAGCAGTACTTC
CASTSIPYEQYF
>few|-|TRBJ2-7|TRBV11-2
TGTGCCAGCAGCTCCGATAGGGCGGCGAAGGACTTC
CASSSDRAAKDF
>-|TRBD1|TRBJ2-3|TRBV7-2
TGTGCCAGCAGCCGGAAGGGGACAGGGGCCGATACGCAGTATTTT
CASSRKGTGADTQYF
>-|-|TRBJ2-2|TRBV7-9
TGTGCCAGCAGCTTAGAGGGAGGGAACACCGGGGAGCTGTTTTTT
CASSLEGGNTGELFF
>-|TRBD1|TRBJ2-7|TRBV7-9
TGTGCCAGCAGTCGAGGACAGGGGGCGGACTACGAGCAGTACTTC
CASSRGQGADYEQYF
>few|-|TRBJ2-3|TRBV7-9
TGTGCCAGCAGCTTAGAGAGCACAGATACGCAGTATTTT
CASSLESTDTQYF
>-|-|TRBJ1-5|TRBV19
TGTGCCAGTAGTATGTTCTTGAGCACGTATAGCAATCAGCCCCAGCATTTT
CASSMFLSTYSNQPQHF
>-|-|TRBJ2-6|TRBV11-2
TGTGCCAGCAGCTTCCGGTCAGGGGCCAACGTCCTGACTTTC
CASSFRSGANVLTF
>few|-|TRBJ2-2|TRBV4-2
TGTGCCAGCAGCCATGGGGATGGTGGGGAGCTGTTTTTT
CASSHGDGGELFF
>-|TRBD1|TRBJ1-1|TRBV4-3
TGCGCCAGCAGCCATCGAAGGACAGGGATAGGGAACACTGAAGCTTTCTTT
CASSHRRTGIGNTEAFF
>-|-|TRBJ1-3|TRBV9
TGTGCCAGTGGCCGAGACAGCCTAAGCGACACCATATATTTT
CASGRDSLSDTIYF
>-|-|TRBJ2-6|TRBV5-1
TGCGCCAGCAGCCCATTCGGGTCCTCTGGGGCCAACGTCCTGACTTTC
CASSPFGSSGANVLTF
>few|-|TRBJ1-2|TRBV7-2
TGTGCCAGCAGCTTAGCGGGGAGTAACTATGGCTACACCTTC
CASSLAGSNYGYTF
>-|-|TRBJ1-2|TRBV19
TGTGCCAGTAGTTCCAACATTGCCACCTATGGCTACACCTTC
CASSSNIATYGYTF
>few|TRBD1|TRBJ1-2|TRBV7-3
TGTGCCAGCAGCGATCCGGACAGGAACTATGGCTACACCTTC
CASSDPDRNYGYTF
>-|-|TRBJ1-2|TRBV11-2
TGTGCCAGCAGCTCGGACCGGGCCCCCTATGGCTACACCTTC
CASSSDRAPYGYTF
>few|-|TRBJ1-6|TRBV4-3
TGCGCCAGCAGCCAAGTGCAGGGGCTGAATTCACCCCTCCACTTT
CASSQVQGLNSPLHF
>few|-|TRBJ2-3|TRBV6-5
TGTGCCAGCAGTTACAGCCATAGCACAGATACGCAGTATTTT
CASSYSHSTDTQYF
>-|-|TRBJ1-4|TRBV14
TGTGCCAGCAGCCCCCCTTTGGGTAGTCATGCAACTAATGAAAAACTGTTTTTT
CASSPPLGSHATNEKLFF
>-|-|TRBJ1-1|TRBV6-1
TGTGCCAGCAGTCATGTAGGAGGGGACACTGAAGCTTTCTTT
CASSHVGGDTEAFF